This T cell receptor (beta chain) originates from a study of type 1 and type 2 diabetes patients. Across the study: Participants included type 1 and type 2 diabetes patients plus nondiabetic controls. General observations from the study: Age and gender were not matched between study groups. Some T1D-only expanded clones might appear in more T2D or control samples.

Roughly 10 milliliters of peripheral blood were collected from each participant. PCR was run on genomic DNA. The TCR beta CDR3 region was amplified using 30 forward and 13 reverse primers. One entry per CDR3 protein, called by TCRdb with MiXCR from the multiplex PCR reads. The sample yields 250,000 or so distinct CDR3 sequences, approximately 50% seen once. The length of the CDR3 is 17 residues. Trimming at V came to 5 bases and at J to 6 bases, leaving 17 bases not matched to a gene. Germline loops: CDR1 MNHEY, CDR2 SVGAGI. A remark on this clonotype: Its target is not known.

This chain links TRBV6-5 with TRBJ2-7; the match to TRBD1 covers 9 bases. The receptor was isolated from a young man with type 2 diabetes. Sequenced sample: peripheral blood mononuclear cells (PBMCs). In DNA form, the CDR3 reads TGTGCCAGCAGTCCTCCTTTCGTTCGGGACAGGGATCCCGAGCAGTACTTC. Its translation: CASSPPFVRDRDPEQYF.